This T cell receptor beta chain was recorded in a study of CD4+ T cells in melanoma. Study-level points and caveats: Neoantigen-specific CD4+ T cells in melanoma reportedly had diverse differentiation states. A reported correlation linked neoantigen-specific CD4+ T cells to CD8+, macrophage and B cell function.

In the case of this clone: What it recognizes is unknown.

The repertoire was sequenced with immunoSEQ multiplex PCR; TCRdb's copy has only in-frame clones and lacks some. The sample lists about 54,000 clones; about 70% were seen once. Per the germline V gene, CDR1 is SGHRS and CDR2 is YFSETQ. The CDR3 is 15 residues long. The junction had 8 bases not matched to a gene; V was cut back by 3 bases and J by 4 bases. The sequence was obtained from a human donor with melanoma. V gene TRBV5-1 combines with J gene TRBJ2-7; the match to TRBD1 covers 9 bases. The sample was tumor tissue. The CDR3 region has the DNA TGCGCCAGCAGCTCCCCCTCGACAGGGGGATACGAGCAGTACTTC. Translated: CASSSPSTGGYEQYF.